The rows below give T cell receptor beta chains drawn from one sample of a study of tumor-infiltrating lymphocytes in primary liver carcinoma. TCRdb re-analysed the multiplex PCR reads in MiXCR, keeping a single row per CDR3 protein. The table records roughly 120,000 distinct CDR3 sequences, 64% of them present only once. Sequenced material: liver tumor tissue from sampling region 3. The source is a woman in her sixties or seventies with primary liver carcinoma and hepatitis B virus infection. Both conserved end residues are part of each CDR3. The order of the fields is V gene, J gene, clone size, D gene, CDR3 protein, CDR3 DNA. The D gene is left open where the match is weak. Expanded clones get a size class; other rows say once, few or many, or leave the size out.

>TRBV6-1|TRBJ2-3|NA|NA
CVSSDPGLTGTDTQYF
TGTGTCAGCAGTGACCCAGGACTAACGGGCACAGATACGCAGTATTTT
>TRBV28|TRBJ1-2|few|TRBD1
CASTPRGTGVRGYTF
TGTGCCAGCACCCCGCGCGGGACAGGGGTCCGGGGCTACACCTTC
>TRBV6-6|TRBJ2-1|few|NA
CVSSYSGAEQFF
TGTGTCAGCAGTTACTCAGGTGCTGAGCAGTTTTTC
>TRBV11-3|TRBJ2-1|NA|NA
CASSSWEARTMCNEQFF
TGTGCCAGCAGCTCCTGGGAGGCGCGGACCATGTGCAATGAGCAGTTCTTC
>TRBV28|TRBJ1-1|NA|NA
CASSWTWSGTEAFF
TGTGCCAGCAGTTGGACATGGTCGGGCACTGAAGCTTTCTTT
>TRBV12-3/TRBV12-4|TRBJ2-1|few|NA
CASNRQHEQFF
TGTGCCAGTAATCGACAGCATGAGCAGTTCTTC
>TRBV6-1|TRBJ1-4|NA|NA
CASSDYHVMFF
TGTGCCAGCAGTGACTACCATGTTATGTTTTTT
>TRBV11-2|TRBJ1-5|NA|NA
CASSLGRGQHQHF
TGTGCCAGCAGCTTAGGCCGGGGTCAGCACCAACATTTT
>TRBV5-6|TRBJ2-2|NA|NA
CTSSLAIVTGELFF
TGTACCAGTAGCTTGGCAATTGTGACCGGGGAGCTGTTTTTT
>TRBV6-5|TRBJ2-5|many|NA
CASSPLSGVSQETQYF
TGTGCCAGCAGCCCCCTCTCCGGGGTCAGCCAAGAGACCCAGTACTTC
>TRBV7-9|TRBJ1-1|many|NA
CASSLGGHTEAFF
TGTGCCAGCAGCTTAGGAGGCCACACTGAAGCTTTCTTT
>TRBV11-3|TRBJ1-1|NA|NA
CASSPTRGLNIEALF
TGTGCCAGCAGCCCCACACGGGGCTTGAACATTGAAGCTCTCTTT
>TRBV6-6|TRBJ2-4|many|NA
CASSYDWGSEAKNIQYF
TGTGCCAGCAGTTACGATTGGGGGTCGGAAGCCAAAAACATTCAGTACTTC
>TRBV6-5|TRBJ2-3|many|NA
CASSYGGGTSTDTQYF
TGTGCCAGCAGTTACGGAGGCGGAACTAGCACAGATACGCAGTATTTT
>TRBV12-3/TRBV12-4|TRBJ2-2|many|TRBD1
CASRNDRVHGELFF
TGTGCCAGCAGGAACGACAGGGTTCACGGGGAGCTGTTTTTT
>TRBV7-9|TRBJ2-1|few|NA
CASSFQGTDNEQFF
TGTGCCAGCAGCTTCCAAGGAACGGACAATGAGCAGTTCTTC
>TRBV11-1|TRBJ2-3|NA|TRBD1
CASSQVWDRGFTDTRYF
TGCGCCAGCAGCCAAGTTTGGGACAGGGGATTCACAGACACGCGGTATTTT